This T cell receptor (beta chain) was retrieved from a study of cytomegalovirus exposure and HLA in healthy donors. Points from the study as a whole: Analyzed later, most CMV-associated TCR beta chains appeared HLA-restricted. The study found most TCR sequences rare, yet found some public TCRs in many donors. In a later analysis, HLA-associated TCR beta chains were more clonally expanded than equally common others. In all likelihood, a cluster of highly shared sequence variants was a sequencing artifact.

Primers for the PCR totalled 60 Vbeta and 13 Jbeta. Some clones are missing from TCRdb's copy, which holds only in-frame ones; the method was immunoSEQ multiplex PCR. The sample carries about 120,000 clones, under 85% recorded once. Details on this clone: Its specificity is not known.

Germline CDR1 MNHEY, CDR2 SVGAGI. Between the trimmed V and J ends, which lost 2 bases and 1 base, there was a span of 11 bases. This CDR3 comprises 15 residues. Sample: PBMCs. The receptor was derived from a woman between 50 and 59 years old in good health and CMV-seropositive. The chain employs TRBV6-5 and TRBJ1-1, with D perhaps matching TRBD1 (5 bases). The CDR3 nucleotides read TGTGCCAGCAGTTACGGGGCGTCCTGGAACACTGAAGCTTTCTTT. Residues: CASSYGASWNTEAFF.